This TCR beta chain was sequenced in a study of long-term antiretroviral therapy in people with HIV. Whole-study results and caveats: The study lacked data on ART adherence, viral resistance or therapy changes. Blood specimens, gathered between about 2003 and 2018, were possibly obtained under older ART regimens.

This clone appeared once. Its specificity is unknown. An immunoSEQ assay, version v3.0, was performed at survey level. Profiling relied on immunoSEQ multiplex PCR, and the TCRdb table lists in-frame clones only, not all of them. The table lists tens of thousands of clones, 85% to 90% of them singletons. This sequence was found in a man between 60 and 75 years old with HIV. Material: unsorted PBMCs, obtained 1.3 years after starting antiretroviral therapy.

CDR3 bases: TGTGCCACCGGGGGCCAACCCTACGAGCAGTACTTC. It codes for CATGGQPYEQYF. V and J are TRBV2 and TRBJ2-7; D may match TRBD1 or TRBD2 (6 bases each). Trimming shortened V by 10 bases and J by 2 bases, and 12 bases separated the two germline ends. This CDR3 region has 12 residues. Germline loops: CDR1 SNHLY, CDR2 FYNNEI.